This passage covers 15 T cell receptor beta chains from one sample sequenced in a study of blood T cell repertoires in COVID-19. Data came from immunoSEQ multiplex PCR; TCRdb stores just in-frame clones and leaves some out. The profile shows 150,000 to 180,000 clones, 70% to 90% of them singletons. The sample comprised peripheral blood. Source of these receptors: a man aged 60 to 69 with COVID-19, enrolled during active disease.

The CDR3, as DNA: TGTGCCAGCAGCTTGGGAATAGCTTTGGCCTATGGCTACACCTTC. Its protein product is CASSLGIALAYGYTF. The V gene is TRBV5-5, the J gene TRBJ1-2; unclear D gene. With 0 bases removed from V and 4 bases from J, the gap between germline ends came to 13 bases. From germline, CDR1 is SGHKS and CDR2 YYEKEE (reference sequence). CDR3 length: 15 residues.

This sequence joins TRBV14 and TRBJ2-7; 8 bases fit TRBD2. The CDR3 has 14 amino acids. The V and J ends lost 4 bases and 5 bases, in that order; junction bases with no gene match: 7. Germline-derived CDR1 and CDR2 are SGHDN and FVKESK. The CDR3 sequence is CASSLGGGTHEQYF. CDR3 DNA: TGTGCCAGCAGCCTCGGGGGGGGGACCCACGAGCAGTACTTC.

The chain carries TRBV2 and TRBJ2-7; 8 positions agree with TRBD2. This CDR3 has 17 amino acids. The V gene end was trimmed by 3 bases and the J gene end by 4 bases; junction bases not matched to a gene: 14. Germline CDR1 and CDR2: SNHLY and FYNNEI. As DNA, the CDR3 is TGTGCCAGCAGTGAGGTTGATCGGGAGGGCCTTCTGTACGAGCAGTACTTC. The encoded protein is CASSEVDREGLLYEQYF. The whole variable domain, filled in from reference TRBV2 and TRBJ2-7, reads EPEVTQTPSHQVTQMGQEVILRCVPISNHLYFYWYRQILGQKVEFLVSFYNNEISEKSEIFDDQFSVERPDGSNFTLKIRSTKLEDSAMYFCASSEVDREGLLYEQYFGPGTRLTVT.

This clone was seen only once. This chain links TRBV28 with TRBJ1-5; 7 positions match TRBD1. With V trimmed by 7 bases and J by 6 bases, 12 bases remained unmatched. This CDR3 region has 15 residues. Per the germline V gene, CDR1 is MDHEN and CDR2 is SYDVKM. The CDR3 region is CASMLSGTVGQPQHF. DNA of the CDR3: TGTGCCAGCATGTTATCCGGGACAGTCGGTCAGCCCCAGCATTTT.

This chain links TRBV4-1 with TRBJ1-1, with D perhaps matching TRBD1 (5 bases). This CDR3 is built from 18 residues. Trimming left V 4 bases short and J 1 base short, with 22 bases between. Germline lookup yields CDR1 MGHRA and CDR2 YSYEKL. This CDR3 reads CASSPGPFSNQGNTEAFF. CDR3 DNA: TGCGCCAGCAGCCCAGGACCTTTTTCAAATCAGGGGAACACTGAAGCTTTCTTT.

The V gene is TRBV7-9, the J gene TRBJ1-2; D is possibly TRBD1 (6 bases). CDR3 length: 13 residues. Germline V CDR1 and CDR2: SEHNR, FQNEAQ (reference sequence). Trimming removed 5 bases at V and 3 bases at J, with 10 bases between. The CDR3 DNA follows: TGTGCCAGCAGCCTAACAGGGTACTATGGCTACACCTTC. This codes for CASSLTGYYGYTF.

The genes are TRBV19 and TRBJ1-5; maybe TRBD1 (6 bases). Germline V gives CDR1 LNHDA, CDR2 SQIVND (reference sequence). Trimming removed 7 bases from V and 4 bases from J, with 11 bases in between. The CDR3 spans 13 residues. The CDR3 spells CASNLQGNQPQHF. The CDR3 DNA is TGTGCCAGTAACCTCCAGGGGAATCAGCCCCAGCATTTT.

This rearrangement joins TRBV6-2 or TRBV6-3 to TRBJ1-2; 8 positions agree with TRBD1. This CDR3 spans 15 amino acids. In germline, CDR1 is MNHEY, CDR2 SVGEGT. V shed 5 bases, J shed 4 bases, and the junction held 9 bases outside the gene matches. CDR3 in DNA: TGTGCCAGCAGTGACGGACAGGGACGTTCCTATGGCTACACCTTC. Translating gives CASSDGQGRSYGYTF.

The V call is TRBV4-2, the J call TRBJ1-6; maybe TRBD1 (6 bases). This CDR3 comprises 15 residues. Deletions cut 2 bases from V and 7 bases from J, with 12 bases between. Germline CDR1 is LGHNA and CDR2 is YNFKEQ. In DNA, the CDR3 is TGTGCCAGCAGCCAACCGGACAGATACAATTCACCCCTCCACTTT. Its translation: CASSQPDRYNSPLHF.

V is TRBV7-2 and J is TRBJ2-3, with D uncertain. V lost 4 bases to trimming and J lost 0 bases, with 23 bases between them. From germline, CDR1 is SGHTA and CDR2 FQGNSA. The CDR3 has 19 amino acids. This chain's CDR3 is CASSSPRLRRGFSTDTQYF. The CDR3 coding sequence is TGTGCCAGCAGCTCGCCCCGCCTTCGGCGCGGCTTTAGCACAGATACGCAGTATTTT.

This chain connects TRBV12-3 or TRBV12-4 to TRBJ1-4; D gene ambiguous. The CDR3 contains 12 residues. V gave up 10 bases and J gave up 8 bases, with 14 bases separating them. For the CDR3, the DNA is TGTGCCACCACAGAGGCGGGGGAAAAACTGTTTTTT. This encodes CATTEAGEKLFF.

The genes are TRBV3-1 (or the pseudogene TRBV3-2) and TRBJ1-1; the match to TRBD1 covers 9 bases. V shed 5 bases and J 3 bases; nucleotides not matched to a gene: 4. Germline loops: CDR1 LGHDT, CDR2 YNNKEL (reference sequence). This CDR3 is 14 amino acids long. The DNA of the CDR3 is TGTGCCAGCAGCTACTGGGACAGGGACACTGAAGCTTTCTTT. This codes for CASSYWDRDTEAFF.

Of note for this clone: The sample has other DNA sequences that encode this CDR3 too. This sequence joins TRBV7-2 and TRBJ1-3, with D perhaps matching TRBD1 (6 bases). Germline V gene sequence: CDR1 SGHTA, CDR2 FQGNSA. This CDR3 spans 14 amino acids. The germline V and J ends were trimmed by 5 bases and 1 base, with 9 bases remaining between them. The CDR3 reads CASSPTGSGNTIYF. Written as DNA, the CDR3 is TGTGCCAGCAGCCCCACAGGGTCTGGAAACACCATATATTTT.

The chain has TRBV6-5 and TRBJ2-2; D unclear. Germline values: CDR1 MNHEY, CDR2 SVGAGI. V was clipped by 7 bases and J by 1 base, with 4 bases between them. CDR3 length equals 12 residues. CDR3 bases: TGTGCCAGCAACGGGAACACCGGGGAGCTGTTTTTT. This gives the protein CASNGNTGELFF.

The table lists this clone with a few counts. The chain recombines TRBV3-1 (or the pseudogene TRBV3-2) with TRBJ1-2; 7 bases fit TRBD1. This CDR3 is built from 13 residues. V lost 4 bases and J lost 6; bases outside the gene matches: 5. The germline gives CDR1 LGHDT, CDR2 YNNKEL (reference sequence). The chain's CDR3 is CASSLQGTDGYTF. DNA for the CDR3: TGTGCCAGCAGCCTCCAAGGGACAGATGGCTACACCTTC.